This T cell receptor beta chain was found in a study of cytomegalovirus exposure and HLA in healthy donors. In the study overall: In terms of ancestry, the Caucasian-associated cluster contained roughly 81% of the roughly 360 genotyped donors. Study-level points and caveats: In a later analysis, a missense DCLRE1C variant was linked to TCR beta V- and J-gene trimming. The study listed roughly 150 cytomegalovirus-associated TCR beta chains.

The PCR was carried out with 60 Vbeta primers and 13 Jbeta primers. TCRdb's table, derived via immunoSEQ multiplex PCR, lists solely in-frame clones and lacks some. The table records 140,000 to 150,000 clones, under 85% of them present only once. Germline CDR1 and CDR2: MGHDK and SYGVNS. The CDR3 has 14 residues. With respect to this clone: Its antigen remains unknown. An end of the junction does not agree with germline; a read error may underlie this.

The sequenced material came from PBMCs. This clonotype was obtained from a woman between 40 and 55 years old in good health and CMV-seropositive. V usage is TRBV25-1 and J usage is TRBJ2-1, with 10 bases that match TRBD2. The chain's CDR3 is CASSQPGLADRAVF. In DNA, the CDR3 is TGTGCCAGCAGCCAACCTGGACTAGCGGACAGGGCTGTCTTC.